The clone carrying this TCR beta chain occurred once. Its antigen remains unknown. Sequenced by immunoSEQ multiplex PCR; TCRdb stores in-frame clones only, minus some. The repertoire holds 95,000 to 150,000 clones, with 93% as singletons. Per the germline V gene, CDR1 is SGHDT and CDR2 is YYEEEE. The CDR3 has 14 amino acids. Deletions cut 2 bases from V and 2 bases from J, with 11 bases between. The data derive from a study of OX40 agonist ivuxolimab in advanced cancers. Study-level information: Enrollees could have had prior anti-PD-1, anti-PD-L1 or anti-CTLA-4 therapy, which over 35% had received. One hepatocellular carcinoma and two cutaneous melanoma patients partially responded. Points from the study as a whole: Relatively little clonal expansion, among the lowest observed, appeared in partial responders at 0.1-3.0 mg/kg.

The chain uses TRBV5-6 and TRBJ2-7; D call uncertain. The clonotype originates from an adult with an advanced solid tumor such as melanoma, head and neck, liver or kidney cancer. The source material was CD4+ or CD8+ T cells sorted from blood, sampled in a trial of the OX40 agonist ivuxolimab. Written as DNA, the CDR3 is TGTGCCAGCAGCTTTTTTTCTAGTGCCTACGAGCAGTACTTC. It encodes CASSFFSSAYEQYF.